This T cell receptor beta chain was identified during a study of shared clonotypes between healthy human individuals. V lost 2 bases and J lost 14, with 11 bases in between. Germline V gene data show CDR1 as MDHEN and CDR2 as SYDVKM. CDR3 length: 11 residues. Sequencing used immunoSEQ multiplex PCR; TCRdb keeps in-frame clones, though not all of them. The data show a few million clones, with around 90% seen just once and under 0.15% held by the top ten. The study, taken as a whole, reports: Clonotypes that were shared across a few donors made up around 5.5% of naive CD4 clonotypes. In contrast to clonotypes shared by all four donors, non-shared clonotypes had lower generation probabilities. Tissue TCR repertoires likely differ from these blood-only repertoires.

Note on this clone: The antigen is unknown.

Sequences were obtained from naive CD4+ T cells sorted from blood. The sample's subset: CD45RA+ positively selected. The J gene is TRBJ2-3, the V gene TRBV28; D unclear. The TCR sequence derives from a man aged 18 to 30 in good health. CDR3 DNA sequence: TGTGCCAGCAGTTTAATCGGGTCCCTGTATTTT. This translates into CASSLIGSLYF. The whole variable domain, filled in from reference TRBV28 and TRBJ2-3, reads DVKVTQSSRYLVKRTGEKVFLECVQDMDHENMFWYRQDPGLGLRLIYFSYDVKMKEKGDIPEGYSVSREKKERFSLILESASTNQTSMYLCASSLIGSLYFGPGTRLTVL.